This T cell receptor (beta chain) was found in a study of CD8+CD57+ T cells in acquired aplastic anemia. Study-wide context: Sorted cells (CD4+ and CD8+) yielded DNA amounts that averaged about 2.9 ug.

Selection for sequencing was limited to patients who had shown CD8+CD57+ cell expansion by flow cytometry. Study conclusions and caveats: Significance was not reached for CD8+ Simpson's diversity between patients and controls.

Genomic DNA acted as the template from which TCR beta VDJ combination and CDR3 sequence profiling were carried out. A single record per CDR3 protein comes from TCRdb applying MiXCR to the reads. The sample records about 180,000 distinct CDR3 sequences, 45% to 60% being singletons. This clonotype was seen only a few times. Its antigen remains unidentified. Material: sorted CD4+, CD8+, or CD8+CD57+ T cells (not recorded which) from PBMCs. The sequence came from a human donor with aplastic anemia.

Here the CDR3 DNA reads TGCAGCGTCGACTTGGACGGCTACGGAGGAGCAGCTTTCTTT. Its protein is CSVDLDGYGGAAFF. This sequence joins TRBV29-1 and TRBJ1-1; D ambiguous. Germline-derived CDR1 and CDR2 are SQVTM and ANQGSEA. The CDR3 spans 14 residues. V lost 6 bases to trimming and J lost 10 bases, with 24 bases between them. The whole variable domain, filled in from reference TRBV29-1 and TRBJ1-1, reads SAVISQKPSRDICQRGTSLTIQCQVDSQVTMMFWYRQQPGQSLTLIATANQGSEATYESGFVIDKFPISRPNLTFSTLTVSNMSPEDSSIYLCSVDLDGYGGAAFFGQGTRLTVV.